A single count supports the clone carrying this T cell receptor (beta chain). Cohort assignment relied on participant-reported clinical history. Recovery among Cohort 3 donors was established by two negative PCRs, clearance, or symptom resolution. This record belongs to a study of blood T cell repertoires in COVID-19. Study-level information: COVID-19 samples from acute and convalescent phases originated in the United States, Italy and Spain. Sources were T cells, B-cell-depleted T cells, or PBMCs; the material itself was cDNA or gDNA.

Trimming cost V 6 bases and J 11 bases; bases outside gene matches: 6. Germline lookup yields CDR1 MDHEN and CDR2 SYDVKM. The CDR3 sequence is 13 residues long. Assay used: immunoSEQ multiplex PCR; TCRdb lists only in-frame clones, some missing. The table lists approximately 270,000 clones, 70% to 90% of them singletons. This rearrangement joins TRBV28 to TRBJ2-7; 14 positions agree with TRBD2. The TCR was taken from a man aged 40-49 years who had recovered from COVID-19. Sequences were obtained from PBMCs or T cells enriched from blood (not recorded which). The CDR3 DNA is TGTGCCAGCAGACCACCGGGACTAGCGGGAGAGTACTTC. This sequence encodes CASRPPGLAGEYF. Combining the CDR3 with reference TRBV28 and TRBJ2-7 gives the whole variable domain DVKVTQSSRYLVKRTGEKVFLECVQDMDHENMFWYRQDPGLGLRLIYFSYDVKMKEKGDIPEGYSVSREKKERFSLILESASTNQTSMYLCASRPPGLAGEYFGPGTRLTVT.